A single T cell receptor (beta chain) is shown here with its context. The data derive from a study of blood T cell repertoires in COVID-19. For the study at large: Both acute and convalescent COVID-19 samples were obtained from the United States, Italy and Spain.

CDR1 is SGHAT, CDR2 FQDESV, per germline (reference sequence). Germline trimming cut 3 bases from V and 3 bases from J; bases unmatched to any gene: 2. This CDR3 spans 15 amino acids. Clones were sequenced by immunoSEQ multiplex PCR, and TCRdb holds only the in-frame ones, with some missing. This table has roughly 250,000 clones, roughly 90% appearing once. Seattle enrolled patients during active infection and tracked them longitudinally. Specimen: peripheral blood. This receptor was identified in a woman aged 25 to 39 with COVID-19, enrolled during active disease. V is TRBV11-1 and J is TRBJ2-3; 11 bases fit TRBD2. CDR3 DNA sequence: TGTGCCAGCAGCTTGGCTAGCGGGGGGACAGATACGCAGTATTTT. This encodes CASSLASGGTDTQYF. The full variable domain, completed using reference TRBV11-1 and TRBJ2-3, is EAEVAQSPRYKITEKSQAVAFWCDPISGHATLYWYRQILGQGPELLVQFQDESVVDDSQLPKDRFSAERLKGVDSTLKIQPAELGDSAMYLCASSLASGGTDTQYFGPGTRLTVL.